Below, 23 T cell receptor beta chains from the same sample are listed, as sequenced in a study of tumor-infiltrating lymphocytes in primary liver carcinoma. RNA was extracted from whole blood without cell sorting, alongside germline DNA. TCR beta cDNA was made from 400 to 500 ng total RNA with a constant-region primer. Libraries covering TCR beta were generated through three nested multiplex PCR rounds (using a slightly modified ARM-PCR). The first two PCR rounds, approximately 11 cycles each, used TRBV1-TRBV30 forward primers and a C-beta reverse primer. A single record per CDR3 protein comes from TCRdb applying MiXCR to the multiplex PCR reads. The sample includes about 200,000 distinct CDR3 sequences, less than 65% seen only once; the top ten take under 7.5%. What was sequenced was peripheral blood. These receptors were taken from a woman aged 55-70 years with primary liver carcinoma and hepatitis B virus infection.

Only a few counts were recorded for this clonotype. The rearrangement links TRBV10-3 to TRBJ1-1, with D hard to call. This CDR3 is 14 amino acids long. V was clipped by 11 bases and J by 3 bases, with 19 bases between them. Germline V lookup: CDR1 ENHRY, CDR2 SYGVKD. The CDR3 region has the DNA TGTGCCGCCGGGTCCTCGACTCGAGACACTGAAGCTTTCTTT. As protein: CAAGSSTRDTEAFF.

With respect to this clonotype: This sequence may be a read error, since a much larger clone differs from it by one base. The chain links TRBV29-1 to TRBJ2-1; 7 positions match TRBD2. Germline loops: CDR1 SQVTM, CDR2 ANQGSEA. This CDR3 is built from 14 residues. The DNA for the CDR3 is TGCTGCGTTGTAGCGGGCCGCTCCTACAATGAGCAGTTCTTC. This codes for CCVVAGRSYNEQFF.

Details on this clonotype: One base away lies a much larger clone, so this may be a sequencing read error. CDR3 amino acids: CANSYQETQYF. CDR3 sequence (DNA): TGTGCCAACAGCTATCAAGAGACCCAGTACTTC. The V call is TRBV5-4, the J call TRBJ2-5; D is ambiguous. The CDR3 is 11 amino acids. The germline V gene encodes CDR1 SGHNT and CDR2 YYREEE (reference sequence).

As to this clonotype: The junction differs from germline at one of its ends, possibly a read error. Here the CDR3 reads CTSRTGYGQPQHF. The CDR3 DNA is TGTACCAGCAGGACAGGGTATGGACAGCCCCAGCATTTT. This chain uses TRBV6-5 with TRBJ1-5, with 8 bases that match TRBD1. This CDR3 region has 13 residues. The germline V gene has CDR1 MNHEY and CDR2 SVGAGI.

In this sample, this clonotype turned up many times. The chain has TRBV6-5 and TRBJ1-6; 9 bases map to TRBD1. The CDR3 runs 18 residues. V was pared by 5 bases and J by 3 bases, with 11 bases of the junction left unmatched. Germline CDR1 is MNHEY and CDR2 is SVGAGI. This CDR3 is CASSERPGQGIYNSPLHF. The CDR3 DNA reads TGTGCCAGCAGTGAACGACCGGGACAGGGCATCTATAATTCACCCCTCCACTTT.

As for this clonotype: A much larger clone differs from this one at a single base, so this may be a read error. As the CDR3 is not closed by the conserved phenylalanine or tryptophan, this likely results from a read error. The CDR3 region has the DNA TGTGCCAGCAGCAGGGGGCGGGGAGGGGGCACAGATACGCAGTATCTT. Amino acid sequence: CASSRGRGGGTDTQYL. The chain recombines TRBV7-8 with TRBJ2-3; possibly TRBD1 or TRBD2 for D (7 bases each). This CDR3 region has 16 residues. The ends were cut back, 5 bases at V and 1 base at J, with 16 bases in the middle. Germline-derived CDR1 and CDR2 are SGHVS and FQNEAQ.

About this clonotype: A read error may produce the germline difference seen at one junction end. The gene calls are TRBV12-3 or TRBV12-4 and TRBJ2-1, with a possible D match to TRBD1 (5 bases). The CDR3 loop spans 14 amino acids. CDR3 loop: CASRGQATLDEQLF. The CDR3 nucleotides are TGTGCCAGCAGAGGACAAGCGACCTTGGATGAGCAGCTCTTC.

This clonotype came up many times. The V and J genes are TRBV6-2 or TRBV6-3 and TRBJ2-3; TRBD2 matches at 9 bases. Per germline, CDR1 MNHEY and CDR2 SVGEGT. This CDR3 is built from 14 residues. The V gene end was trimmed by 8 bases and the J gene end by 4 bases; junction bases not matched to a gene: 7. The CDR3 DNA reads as TGTGCCAGCCTCTTAGCGGGAGCTGCAGATACGCAGTATTTT. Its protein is CASLLAGAADTQYF.

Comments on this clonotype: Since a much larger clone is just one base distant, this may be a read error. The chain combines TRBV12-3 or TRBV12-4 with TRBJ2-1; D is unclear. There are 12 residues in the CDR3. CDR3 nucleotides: TGTACCAGCAGTAACCCTCTGGTGCGACCCGACTTC. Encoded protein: CTSSNPLVRPDF.

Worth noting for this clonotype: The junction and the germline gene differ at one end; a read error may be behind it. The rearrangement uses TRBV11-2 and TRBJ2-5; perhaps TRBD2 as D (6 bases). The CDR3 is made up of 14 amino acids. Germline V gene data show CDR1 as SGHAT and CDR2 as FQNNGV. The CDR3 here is CAGSGSGGRETQYF. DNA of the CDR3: TGTGCCGGCAGCGGATCCGGTGGGAGGGAGACCCAGTACTTC.

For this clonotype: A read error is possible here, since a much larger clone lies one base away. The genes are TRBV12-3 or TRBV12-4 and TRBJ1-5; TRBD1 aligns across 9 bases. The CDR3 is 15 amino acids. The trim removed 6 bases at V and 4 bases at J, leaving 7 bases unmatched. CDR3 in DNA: TGTGCCAGCAGGCAACGGACAGGGGCTAATCAGCCCCAGCATTTT. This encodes CASRQRTGANQPQHF.

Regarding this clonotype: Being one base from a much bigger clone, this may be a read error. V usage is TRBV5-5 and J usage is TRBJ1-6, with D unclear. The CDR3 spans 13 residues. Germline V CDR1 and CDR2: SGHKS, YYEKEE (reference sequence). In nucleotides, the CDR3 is TGTGCCAACAGCGTGCTGAGAAATTCACCCCTCCACTTT. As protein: CANSVLRNSPLHF.

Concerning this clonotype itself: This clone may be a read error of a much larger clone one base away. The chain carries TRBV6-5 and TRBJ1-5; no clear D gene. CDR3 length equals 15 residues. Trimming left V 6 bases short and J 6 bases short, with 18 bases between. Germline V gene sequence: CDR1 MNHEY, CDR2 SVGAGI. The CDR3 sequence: CASSLKPEGSQPQHF. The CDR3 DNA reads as TGTGCCAGCAGCCTGAAACCGGAAGGGAGTCAGCCCCAGCATTTT.

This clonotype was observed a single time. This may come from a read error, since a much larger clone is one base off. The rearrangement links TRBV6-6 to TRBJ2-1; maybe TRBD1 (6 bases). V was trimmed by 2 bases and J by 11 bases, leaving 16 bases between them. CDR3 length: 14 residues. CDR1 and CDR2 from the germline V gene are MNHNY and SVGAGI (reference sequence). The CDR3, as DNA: TGTGCCAGCAGTTACATCCTGCTTGGACAGCAGCAGTTCTTC. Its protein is CASSYILLGQQQFF.

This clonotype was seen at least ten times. DNA of the CDR3: TGTGCCAGCAGTTTAACAGGAATGAACACTGAAGCTTTCTTT. It codes for CASSLTGMNTEAFF. This chain uses TRBV28 with TRBJ1-1, with D maybe TRBD1 (5 bases). V was clipped by 2 bases and J by 0 bases, with 7 bases between them. This CDR3 contains 14 residues. Germline CDR1 MDHEN, CDR2 SYDVKM.

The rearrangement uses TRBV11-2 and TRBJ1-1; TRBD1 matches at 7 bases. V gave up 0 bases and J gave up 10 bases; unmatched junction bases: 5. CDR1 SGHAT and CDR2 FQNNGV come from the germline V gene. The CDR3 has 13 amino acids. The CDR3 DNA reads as TGTGCCAGCAGCTTAGAGAGGGGGCGGCCAGCTTTCTTT. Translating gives CASSLERGRPAFF.

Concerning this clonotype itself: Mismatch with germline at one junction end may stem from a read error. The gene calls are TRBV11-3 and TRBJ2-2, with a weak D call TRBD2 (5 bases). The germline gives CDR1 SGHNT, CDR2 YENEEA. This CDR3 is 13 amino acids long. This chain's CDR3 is CASNLAATGELFF. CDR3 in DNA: TGTGCCAGCAACTTGGCAGCCACCGGGGAACTGTTTTTT.

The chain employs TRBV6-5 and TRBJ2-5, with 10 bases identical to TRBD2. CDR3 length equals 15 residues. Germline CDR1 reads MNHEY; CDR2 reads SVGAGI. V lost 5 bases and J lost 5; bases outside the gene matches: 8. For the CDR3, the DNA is TGTGCCAGCAGTGCTGGACTAGCGGTGTCGGAGACCCAGTACTTC. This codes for CASSAGLAVSETQYF.

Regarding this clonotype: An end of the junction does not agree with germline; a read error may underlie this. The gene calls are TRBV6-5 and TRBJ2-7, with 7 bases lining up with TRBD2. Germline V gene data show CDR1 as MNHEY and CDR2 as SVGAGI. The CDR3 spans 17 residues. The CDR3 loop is CASSYSPGASGVEEHYF. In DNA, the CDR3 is TGTGCCAGCAGCTACTCGCCTGGGGCTAGCGGAGTAGAGGAGCACTACTTC.

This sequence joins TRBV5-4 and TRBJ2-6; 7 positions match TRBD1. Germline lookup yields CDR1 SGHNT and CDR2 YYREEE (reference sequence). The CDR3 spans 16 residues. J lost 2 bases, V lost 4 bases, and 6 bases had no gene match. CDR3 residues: CASSLGQDPGANVLTF. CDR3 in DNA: TGTGCCAGCAGCCTAGGACAGGACCCTGGGGCCAACGTCCTGACTTTC.

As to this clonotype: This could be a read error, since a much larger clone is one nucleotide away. As DNA, the CDR3 is TGTACCAGCAGCTCAACCAAAGCAGGCCCCGGGGAGCTGTTTTTT. It specifies CTSSSTKAGPGELFF. The chain is built from TRBV6-5 and TRBJ2-2, with unresolved D. Germline V CDR1 and CDR2: MNHEY, SVGAGI. The CDR3 is 15 residues long.

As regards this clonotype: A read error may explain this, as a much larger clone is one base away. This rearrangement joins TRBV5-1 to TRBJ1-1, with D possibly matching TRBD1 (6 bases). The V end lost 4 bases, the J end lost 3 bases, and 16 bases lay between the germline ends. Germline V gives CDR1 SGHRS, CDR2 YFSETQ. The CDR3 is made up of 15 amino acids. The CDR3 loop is CASSGYRASYTEAFF. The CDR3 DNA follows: TGCGCCAGCAGCGGGTACAGGGCGAGTTACACTGAAGCTTTCTTT.

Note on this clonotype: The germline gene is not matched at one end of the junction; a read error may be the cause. The CDR3 here is CASSWSNTGTQYF. DNA of the CDR3: TGTGCCAGCAGTTGGAGTAACACAGGTACGCAGTATTTT. This sequence joins TRBV11-3 and TRBJ2-3; possible D gene TRBD1, 5 bases. Germline V gene sequence: CDR1 SGHNT, CDR2 YENEEA. CDR3 length equals 13 residues.